One sample yielded the 8 T cell receptor beta chains listed below, sequenced in a study of a mutant IDH1 vaccine in newly diagnosed glioma. These receptors lack a known antigen. Documented time point: week 47, end of study. Every vaccination contained 300 ug of the mutant IDH1 20-mer peptide and was paired with topical imiquimod. Method: immunoSEQ multiplex PCR; TCRdb's copy keeps in-frame clones and lacks some. The table includes about 83,000 clones, about 81% detected once. Here the sequenced sample was PBMCs, taken from a glioma patient whose treatment included an IDH1 peptide vaccine. These receptors were obtained from a middle-aged man with glioma.

This chain links TRBV15 with TRBJ2-5, with D tentatively TRBD2 (5 bases). The closer fit of TRBJ2-7 to the DNA end suggests the J call may be wrong. The CDR3 covers 13 residues. CDR1 is LNHNV, CDR2 YYDKDF, per germline (reference sequence). For the CDR3, the DNA is TGTGCCACCAGCAGAGATCGGGGAGACGAGCAGTACTTC. Protein sequence: CATSRDRGDEQYF.

This clone was picked up a small number of times. The J gene is TRBJ2-1, the V gene TRBV10-2, with 11 bases lining up with TRBD2. There are 15 residues in the CDR3. The germline V gene has CDR1 WSHSY and CDR2 SAAADI. The V gene end was trimmed by 8 bases and the J gene end by 7 bases; junction bases not matched to a gene: 10. The CDR3 bases are TGCGCCAGCCTTGCTAGAACTAGCGGGGGTAATGAGCAGTTCTTC. This encodes CASLARTSGGNEQFF.

By its share, this clone is medium-sized. V gene TRBV6-5 combines with J gene TRBJ2-2; the match to TRBD2 covers 11 bases. Looked up from germline, CDR1 is MNHEY and CDR2 is SVGAGI. The CDR3 spans 15 residues. The junction had 2 bases not matched to a gene; V was cut back by 5 bases and J by 3 bases. CDR3 nucleotides: TGTGCCAGCAGTCCTAGCGGGGGGCACACCGGGGAGCTGTTTTTT. This encodes CASSPSGGHTGELFF.

The CDR3 sequence is CASSLGGLANNEQFF. The CDR3 nucleotides are TGTGCCAGCAGTTTAGGGGGACTAGCAAACAATGAGCAGTTCTTC. The chain carries TRBV28 and TRBJ2-1; the match to TRBD2 covers 9 bases. This CDR3 spans 15 amino acids. CDR1 is MDHEN and CDR2 is SYDVKM in the germline V gene. V lost 2 bases and J lost 5; bases outside the gene matches: 4.

The J gene is TRBJ2-5, the V gene TRBV7-6; TRBD2 matches at 9 bases. This CDR3 is 14 amino acids long. Per germline, CDR1 SGHVS and CDR2 FNYEAQ. After removal of 4 bases from V and 2 bases from J, the junction contained 2 bases not matched to a gene. The chain's CDR3 is CASSSSGEQETQYF. Written as DNA, the CDR3 is TGTGCCAGCAGCTCTAGCGGGGAGCAAGAGACCCAGTACTTC.

The rearrangement uses TRBV6-6 and TRBJ2-5; 8 nucleotides line up with TRBD1. This CDR3 region has 15 residues. Germline V lookup: CDR1 MNHNY, CDR2 SVGAGI (reference sequence). The V and J ends lost 2 bases and 3 bases, in that order; junction bases with no gene match: 5. CDR3 DNA sequence: TGTGCCAGCAGTTACAGACAGGGGCCGAAAGAGACCCAGTACTTC. Translation gives CASSYRQGPKETQYF.

The V and J genes are TRBV19 and TRBJ1-2, with 9 bases matching TRBD1. V lost 8 bases and J lost 9; bases outside the gene matches: 7. This CDR3 has 12 residues. Germline CDR1 reads LNHDA; CDR2 reads SQIVND (reference sequence). The CDR3 DNA reads as TGTGCCAGTCGATTCGGGACAGGGAGCTACACCTTC. It yields the protein CASRFGTGSYTF.

This sequence joins TRBV14 and TRBJ2-1; possibly TRBD2 for D (6 bases). The CDR3 spans 14 residues. The germline gives CDR1 SGHDN, CDR2 FVKESK. The V end was cut by 6 bases, the J end by 8 bases, with 17 bases between. CDR3 nucleotides: TGTGCCAGCAGTCCGGGACTCCCGTGGGATGAGCAGTTCTTC. Its translation is CASSPGLPWDEQFF.